Here is one TCR beta chain with its context. The antigen this receptor binds is unknown. Base qualities are not provided; no much larger clone lies one nucleotide away. The data originate from a study of OX40 agonist ivuxolimab in advanced cancers. Background on the whole study: Ivuxolimab, which targeted the costimulatory receptor OX40 (CD134), was an agonistic, fully human IgG2 monoclonal antibody. Intravenous ivuxolimab was administered to patients every 2 weeks at six dose levels: 0.01, 0.1, 0.3, 1.5, 3 and 10 mg/kg. Of the roughly 51 patients in dose escalation, 19 had hepatocellular carcinoma, roughly 15 had melanoma, 9 had renal cell carcinoma and 9 had head and neck cancer. A male proportion of about 79% and a mean age of roughly 58 years, ranging from about 20 to 80, were recorded for the dose-escalation cohort. Prior anti-PD-1, anti-PD-L1 or anti-CTLA-4 therapy was permitted, and approximately 42% of dose-escalation patients had received checkpoint inhibitors. Partial responses were achieved by three dose-escalation patients, of whom one had hepatocellular carcinoma and two had cutaneous melanoma. Peripheral TCRbeta sequencing aimed to test whether ivuxolimab altered TCR sequence diversity and caused clonal T-cell expansion. The paper reports the monotherapy dose-escalation portion (N of about 51 patients) of the phase I ivuxolimab trial. What the research found in general, with its limitations: At doses from 0.1 to 3.0 mg/kg, clonal expansion was seen in both CD4+ and CD8+ blood T cells between baseline and week 6. Antigen specificity was not determined for the clonally expanded peripheral T cells. In partial responders in the 0.1-3.0 mg/kg groups, normalized peripheral clonal expansion was found to be among the lowest, especially among CD8+ T cells. Low levels of normalized T-cell clonal expansion were also seen in some patients who did not respond. On average, CD8+ T cells showed more expanded clones than CD4+ T cells after ivuxolimab.

Patients with a history of autoimmune disease or receiving systemic immunosuppression were excluded from the trial. Peripheral blood for TCR sequencing was drawn from every dose cohort at baseline, at cycle 4 day 1 and at cycle 7 day 1. Samples were obtained from an open-label, multicenter, first-in-human phase I dose-escalation trial of ivuxolimab. The trial enrolled adults with locally advanced or metastatic head and neck squamous cell, hepatocellular, melanoma or renal cell carcinoma. CD4+ and CD8+ T cells were sorted separately from peripheral blood before TCR sequencing. Trimming costs V 1 base and J 4 bases, and their ends lie 20 bases apart. There are 17 amino acids in the CDR3, from cysteine to phenylalanine inclusive. Just the 51-base CDR3 DNA is kept, in frame starting at base 1. Taken from the germline V gene, the CDR1 and CDR2 loops are SGHDT and YYEEEE. For sequencing of the TCRbeta CDR3 region, genomic DNA was extracted from the sorted cells. The immunoSEQ Assay was used to sequence the TCRbeta CDR3 regions. As stored in TCRdb, this immuneACCESS dataset retains in-frame rearrangements with V and J assigned. A fraction of the clones does not appear; measured against another copy, unresolved V genes explain less than half of the discrepancy, and the remainder lacks a known reason. This sample comprises about 59,000 clones, 85% to 95% of them detected only once. Around 20% of the sample is taken by the ten largest.

The chain is made from TRBV5-6 and TRBJ2-5; the D segment is perhaps TRBD1 or TRBD2, each sharing 6 matched bases. This clonotype was sampled from an adult with an advanced solid tumor such as melanoma, head and neck, liver or kidney cancer. Sequenced here: CD4+ or CD8+ T cells sorted from blood, sampled in a trial of the OX40 agonist ivuxolimab. The encoded CDR3 is CASSLRGGMKDRETQYF. The nucleotide sequence is given as TGTGCCAGCAGCTTGAGGGGAGGCATGAAGGACAGAGAGACCCAGTACTTC.